This TCR beta chain derives from a study of cytomegalovirus exposure and HLA in healthy donors. Study outcomes and limitations: Reports described diagnosis of cytomegalovirus status by the classifier as highly specific and sensitive. An analysis that came later showed most CMV-associated TCR beta chains appearing HLA-restricted. Per a later analysis, HLA-associated TCR beta chains showed more clonal expansion than other, equally common TCR beta chains.

A multiplex PCR was run with 60 Vbeta primers and 13 Jbeta primers. Profiling relied on immunoSEQ multiplex PCR, and the TCRdb table lists in-frame clones only, not all of them. The sample includes roughly 170,000 clones, around 74% of them seen just once. As to this clone: Its specificity is unknown.

Germline CDR1 SGDLS, CDR2 YYNGEE. CDR3 length: 13 amino acids. Trimming left V 5 bases short and J 8 bases short, with 14 bases between. Sample: PBMCs. The V call is TRBV9, the J call TRBJ2-1, with D uncertain. The sequence derives from a female donor in good health and CMV-seronegative. Written as DNA, the CDR3 is TGTGCCAGCAGTGATCCGATAGTCGATGAGCAGTTCTTC. Translation gives CASSDPIVDEQFF.